What follows are 31 T cell receptor beta chains derived from one specimen sequenced in a study of identical twins. TCRdb ran MiXCR on the 5' RACE reads and lists one entry per CDR3 protein. Of about 430,000 distinct CDR3 sequences detected, roughly 20% appear once; the ten largest clones hold approximately 12%. The sequenced sample was naive T cells sorted from blood. The source is a man aged 45 to 65 in good health.

This chain uses TRBV11-1 with TRBJ2-1, with 8 bases that match TRBD2. The germline CDR1 and CDR2 sequences are SGHAT and FQDESV (reference sequence). J was trimmed by 5 bases and V by 1 base; bases with no gene match: 4. This CDR3 region has 15 residues. DNA of the CDR3: TGTGCCAGCAGCTTAGGAGCGGGAGTGAACAATGAGCAGTTCTTC. Amino acids: CASSLGAGVNNEQFF.

This clonotype was counted at least ten times. This chain links TRBV10-3 with TRBJ2-5; TRBD1 agrees at 8 bases. Germline CDR1 and CDR2: ENHRY and SYGVKD. The length of the CDR3 is 15 residues. V lost 3 bases, J lost 1 base, and 4 bases stayed unmatched. CDR3 protein: CAISDAGTGQETQYF. Written as DNA, the CDR3 is TGTGCCATCAGTGACGCCGGGACAGGCCAAGAGACCCAGTACTTC.

About this clonotype: A much larger clonotype is one base distant, so this may be a read error. This sequence joins TRBV27 and TRBJ2-1, with 13 positions matching TRBD2. The CDR3 loop spans 15 amino acids. V shed 6 bases and J 7 bases; nucleotides not matched to a gene: 6. Germline V gene sequence: CDR1 MNHEY, CDR2 SMNVEV (reference sequence). In DNA form, the CDR3 reads TGTGCCAGCAGACCAGGACTAGCGGGAGAGAATGAGCAGTTCTTC. Its protein product is CASRPGLAGENEQFF.

Many counts were recorded for this clonotype. The rearrangement joins TRBV5-1 to TRBJ1-4; no firm D call. Looked up from germline, CDR1 is SGHRS and CDR2 is YFSETQ. V shed 0 bases and J shed 6 bases, with 9 bases lying between them. The CDR3 is 14 amino acids. The CDR3 DNA follows: TGCGCCAGCAGCTTGGCCGTTACGGATGAAAAACTGTTTTTT. Encoded protein: CASSLAVTDEKLFF.

This clonotype was seen a handful of times. This rearrangement joins TRBV28 to TRBJ2-1; 7 positions agree with TRBD1. Trimming took 5 bases from V and 8 from J; bases not matched to a gene: 12. Germline lookup yields CDR1 MDHEN and CDR2 SYDVKM. The CDR3 contains 15 residues. CDR3 loop: CASSVETGPTYEQFF. Here the CDR3 DNA reads TGTGCCAGCAGTGTCGAGACAGGGCCCACATATGAGCAGTTCTTC.

This clonotype was seen repeatedly, ten times or more. CDR3 in DNA: TGTGCCATCAGGGACACAGATACGCAGTATTTT. Protein sequence: CAIRDTDTQYF. This sequence joins TRBV10-3 and TRBJ2-3; D unclear. The V gene's germline CDR1 is ENHRY and CDR2 SYGVKD. This CDR3 has 11 amino acids. With 6 bases removed from V and 2 bases from J, the gap between germline ends came to 3 bases.

The rearrangement joins TRBV12-3 or TRBV12-4 to TRBJ2-2, with D perhaps TRBD1 or TRBD2 (5 bases each). The CDR3 is made up of 14 amino acids. Trimming took off 7 bases at V and 6 bases at J, with 15 bases between the two ends. The CDR3 DNA reads TGTGCCAGCACCTCCCGGGGCTATCCCGGGGAGCTGTTTTTT. Amino acid sequence: CASTSRGYPGELFF.

The V gene is TRBV12-3 or TRBV12-4, the J gene TRBJ2-7; TRBD2 is a possible D gene (6 bases). The CDR3 length is 12 residues. V lost 5 bases, J lost 6 bases, and 11 bases lay in between. CDR3 nucleotides: TGTGCCAGCAGTCAGACTAGTATCGAGCAGTACTTC. This sequence encodes CASSQTSIEQYF.

The V call is TRBV5-1, the J call TRBJ1-2; D remains ambiguous. The CDR3 length is 12 residues. The V gene's germline CDR1 is SGHRS and CDR2 YFSETQ. V was trimmed by 4 bases and J by 7 bases, leaving 11 bases between them. In DNA form, the CDR3 reads TGCGCCAGCAGCGAACCCAGAGGTGGCTACACCTTC. It translates to CASSEPRGGYTF. Complete variable domain (other parts from reference TRBV5-1 and TRBJ1-2): KAGVTQTPRYLIKTRGQQVTLSCSPISGHRSVSWYQQTPGQGLQFLFEYFSETQRNKGNFPGRFSGRQFSNSRSEMNVSTLELGDSALYLCASSEPRGGYTFGSGTRLTVV.

Here the CDR3 DNA reads TGCGCCAGCAGCACCAGCGGTCACACAGATACGCAGTATTTT. Amino acid sequence: CASSTSGHTDTQYF. The chain is built from TRBV5-1 and TRBJ2-3; maybe TRBD2 (5 bases). CDR3 length: 14 residues. Trimming left V 4 bases short and J 2 bases short, with 11 bases between. The germline gives CDR1 SGHRS, CDR2 YFSETQ.

In its sample, this clonotype was seen a few times. The V and J genes are TRBV13 and TRBJ2-7; 9 bases map to TRBD2. The CDR3 spans 15 residues. CDR1 PRHDT and CDR2 FYEKMQ come from the germline V gene (reference sequence). Trimming took 2 bases from V and 4 from J; bases not matched to a gene: 6. CDR3 coding DNA: TGTGCCAGCAGCTTACGCGGGGGGGCTAGGTACGAGCAGTACTTC. As protein: CASSLRGGARYEQYF.

This clonotype was observed at least ten times. Here the CDR3 DNA reads TGTGCCAGCAGCTTACTAGCGGGGGCCACCTACAATGAGCAGTTCTTC. Translation gives CASSLLAGATYNEQFF. The rearrangement joins TRBV7-2 to TRBJ2-1; TRBD2 agrees at 10 bases. V trimming: 2 bases; J trimming: 2 bases; junction bases outside the gene matches: 3. Germline-derived CDR1 and CDR2 are SGHTA and FQGNSA. This CDR3 is built from 16 residues. Combining the CDR3 with reference TRBV7-2 and TRBJ2-1 gives the whole variable domain GAGVSQSPSNKVTEKGKDVELRCDPISGHTALYWYRQSLGQGLEFLIYFQGNSAPDKSGLPSDRFSAERTGGSVSTLTIQRTQQEDSAVYLCASSLLAGATYNEQFFGPGTRLTVL.

This clonotype appeared many times. V gene TRBV7-9 combines with J gene TRBJ2-1; 7 nucleotides line up with TRBD2. J was trimmed by 6 bases and V by 1 base; bases with no gene match: 6. The CDR3 spans 15 residues. From germline, CDR1 is SEHNR and CDR2 FQNEAQ (reference sequence). The CDR3 spells CASSLGVGGGNEQFF. CDR3 nucleotides: TGTGCCAGCAGCTTAGGTGTTGGCGGGGGCAATGAGCAGTTCTTC. The full variable domain, with the rest looked up from reference TRBV7-9 and TRBJ2-1, is DTGVSQNPRHKITKRGQNVTFRCDPISEHNRLYWYRQTLGQGPEFLTYFQNEAQLEKSRLLSDRFSAERPKGSFSTLEIQRTEQGDSAMYLCASSLGVGGGNEQFFGPGTRLTVL.

There are many counts of this clonotype. This sequence joins TRBV6-5 and TRBJ1-6, with 10 bases fitting TRBD1. Germline trimming cut 2 bases from V and 7 bases from J; bases unmatched to any gene: 2. Per the germline V gene, CDR1 is MNHEY and CDR2 is SVGAGI. There are 15 residues in the CDR3. Here the CDR3 reads CASSYGTGVNSPLHF. The CDR3 region has the DNA TGTGCCAGCAGTTACGGGACAGGGGTGAATTCACCCCTCCACTTT.

In this sample, this clonotype turned up a few times. The V and J genes are TRBV12-3 or TRBV12-4 and TRBJ2-5; 7 positions match TRBD1. The V gene end was trimmed by 6 bases and the J gene end by 4 bases; junction bases not matched to a gene: 17. This CDR3 region has 17 residues. Here the CDR3 DNA reads TGTGCCAGCAGCCGCGAAAGGACAGGCTTTAAAGGAGAGACCCAGTACTTC. Protein product: CASSRERTGFKGETQYF.

As regards this clonotype: A read error may produce the germline difference seen at one junction end. The genes are TRBV7-9 and TRBJ1-1, with no clear D. This CDR3 is 12 amino acids long. Germline V lookup: CDR1 SEHNR, CDR2 FQNEAQ (reference sequence). The CDR3 DNA is TGTGCCAGCAGCTTTTCTCTAACTGGAGCTTTCTTT. It codes for CASSFSLTGAFF.

The V gene is TRBV30, the J gene TRBJ2-1, with D possibly being TRBD1 or TRBD2 (5 bases each). Looked up from germline, CDR1 is GTSNPN and CDR2 is SVGIG (reference sequence). This CDR3 has 13 residues. With 0 bases removed from V and 3 bases from J, the gap between germline ends came to 6 bases. CDR3: CAWSVGGYNEQFF. The CDR3 nucleotides are TGTGCCTGGAGTGTTGGGGGCTACAATGAGCAGTTCTTC.

The count of this clonotype is one. A much larger clone is a single base away; this may be a read error. The rearrangement joins TRBV5-1 to TRBJ1-1; 7 bases align to TRBD1. V lost 7 bases, J lost 4 bases, and 7 bases stayed unmatched. Germline V gives CDR1 SGHRS, CDR2 YFSETQ. The CDR3 runs 13 residues. CDR3 protein: CASGSEGATEAFF. DNA of the CDR3: TGCGCCAGCGGCTCTGAGGGGGCCACTGAAGCTTTCTTT. The full variable domain, with the rest looked up from reference TRBV5-1 and TRBJ1-1, is KAGVTQTPRYLIKTRGQQVTLSCSPISGHRSVSWYQQTPGQGLQFLFEYFSETQRNKGNFPGRFSGRQFSNSRSEMNVSTLELGDSALYLCASGSEGATEAFFGQGTRLTVV.

This clonotype was found a few times. This chain links TRBV28 with TRBJ2-1, with 11 bases matching TRBD2. The germline V gene encodes CDR1 MDHEN and CDR2 SYDVKM. The junction had 3 bases not matched to a gene; V was cut back by 4 bases and J by 4 bases. The CDR3 is 15 residues long. The DNA for the CDR3 is TGTGCCAGCAGTTCTAGCGGGGGGCAGTACAATGAGCAGTTCTTC. Translated, it gives CASSSSGGQYNEQFF. Looking up the rest from reference TRBV28 and TRBJ2-1 gives the full variable domain: DVKVTQSSRYLVKRTGEKVFLECVQDMDHENMFWYRQDPGLGLRLIYFSYDVKMKEKGDIPEGYSVSREKKERFSLILESASTNQTSMYLCASSSSGGQYNEQFFGPGTRLTVL.

This clonotype came up a few times. This chain connects TRBV6-2 or TRBV6-3 to TRBJ2-3; a possible D gene is TRBD1 (5 bases). This CDR3 region has 14 residues. The ends were cut back, 2 bases at V and 6 bases at J, with 12 bases in the middle. Per the germline V gene, CDR1 is MNHEY and CDR2 is SVGEGT. CDR3 nucleotides: TGTGCCAGCAGTTACGAACGACAGACGGATACGCAGTATTTT. Translating it yields CASSYERQTDTQYF.

This clonotype showed up many times. The chain is built from TRBV6-5 and TRBJ2-1; 9 positions match TRBD1. V was pared by 4 bases and J by 8 bases, with 9 bases of the junction left unmatched. CDR1 and CDR2 from the germline V gene are MNHEY and SVGAGI. This CDR3 region has 15 residues. The CDR3 sequence is CASSSGTGYQDEQFF. CDR3 bases: TGTGCCAGCAGTTCCGGGACAGGGTATCAGGATGAGCAGTTCTTC.

The chain recombines TRBV12-3 or TRBV12-4 with TRBJ2-1; no definite D call. The CDR3 is 13 residues long. V was shortened by 4 bases and J by 10 bases, with 14 bases between the two germline ends. DNA for the CDR3: TGTGCCAGCAGTTCTCCCGGCTATTCCGAGCAGTTCTTC. This translates into CASSSPGYSEQFF.

The chain combines TRBV10-3 with TRBJ2-7; the D call may be TRBD1 or TRBD2 (5 bases each). V was clipped by 6 bases and J by 0 bases, with 9 bases between them. The CDR3 has 13 amino acids. The germline V gene has CDR1 ENHRY and CDR2 SYGVKD. CDR3 coding DNA: TGTGCCATCAGAGGGACGGACTCCTACGAGCAGTACTTC. Translation: CAIRGTDSYEQYF.

The J gene is TRBJ1-5, the V gene TRBV4-2; D gene unclear. The CDR3 loop spans 16 amino acids. V shed 0 bases and J shed 1 base, with 10 bases lying between them. Germline assignment: CDR1 LGHNA and CDR2 YNFKEQ. The CDR3 is CASSQDGGRSNQPQHF. CDR3 DNA: TGTGCCAGCAGCCAAGATGGAGGGAGAAGCAATCAGCCCCAGCATTTT.

This clonotype was found a few times. This chain connects TRBV15 to TRBJ1-1; D gene unclear. Germline V CDR1 and CDR2: LNHNV, YYDKDF (reference sequence). This CDR3 region has 14 residues. Trimming shortened V by 1 base and J by 0 bases, and 6 bases separated the two germline ends. The CDR3 region is CATSRANMNTEAFF. DNA of the CDR3: TGTGCCACCAGCAGAGCTAATATGAACACTGAAGCTTTCTTT.

This clonotype was seen ten or more times. The chain couples TRBV5-1 to TRBJ2-5, with TRBD1 identical over 11 bases. Germline assignment: CDR1 SGHRS and CDR2 YFSETQ. This CDR3 has 14 amino acids. V lost 4 bases to trimming and J lost 4 bases; unmatched junction nucleotides: 3. The CDR3 DNA follows: TGCGCCAGCAGCCCGGGACAGGGGGTAGAGACCCAGTACTTC. Protein: CASSPGQGVETQYF.

V gene TRBV7-9 combines with J gene TRBJ2-7, with unresolved D. The CDR3 consists of 15 residues. Germline values: CDR1 SEHNR, CDR2 FQNEAQ (reference sequence). With 5 bases removed from V and 12 bases from J, the gap between germline ends came to 26 bases. DNA for the CDR3: TGTGCCAGCAGCGAAGTCCCCCTAGATGGCGGTACGGGGTACTTC. Translation gives CASSEVPLDGGTGYF.

V and J are TRBV20-1 and TRBJ1-6; D remains ambiguous. V shed 5 bases and J shed 7 bases, with 6 bases lying between them. CDR1 and CDR2 from the germline V gene are DFQATT and SNEGSKA (reference sequence). The CDR3 loop spans 11 amino acids. CDR3 in amino acids: CSAEHNSPLHF. The CDR3 bases are TGCAGTGCTGAACACAATTCACCCCTCCACTTT.

This clonotype was counted between two and nine times. The gene calls are TRBV7-9 and TRBJ2-5; D ambiguous. The CDR3 extends over 13 amino acids. Trimming cost V 4 bases and J 4 bases, with 10 bases left between them. Per the germline V gene, CDR1 is SEHNR and CDR2 is FQNEAQ (reference sequence). Here the CDR3 DNA reads TGTGCCAGCAGCTGGGAAGTCGGAGAGACCCAGTACTTC. Translated, it gives CASSWEVGETQYF. Full variable domain (rest looked up from reference TRBV7-9 and TRBJ2-5): DTGVSQNPRHKITKRGQNVTFRCDPISEHNRLYWYRQTLGQGPEFLTYFQNEAQLEKSRLLSDRFSAERPKGSFSTLEIQRTEQGDSAMYLCASSWEVGETQYFGPGTRLLVL.

This clonotype has a handful of counts. The chain couples TRBV10-2 to TRBJ2-6; 8 bases line up with TRBD1. Looked up from germline, CDR1 is WSHSY and CDR2 is SAAADI. The CDR3 contains 19 residues. V shed 6 bases and J 2 bases; nucleotides not matched to a gene: 15. CDR3: CASRDNLGQGLAGANVLTF. DNA of the CDR3: TGCGCCAGCAGAGACAATCTCGGACAGGGATTGGCTGGGGCCAACGTCCTGACTTTC.

The chain is built from TRBV20-1 and TRBJ2-2; TRBD2 agrees at 10 bases. The CDR3 sequence is 18 residues long. With 2 bases clipped from V and 1 base from J, the junction kept 10 bases outside the gene matches. Per germline, CDR1 DFQATT and CDR2 SNEGSKA (reference sequence). CDR3 sequence reads: CSARPAGLAVMNTGELFF. The CDR3 coding sequence is TGCAGTGCTAGACCTGCAGGACTAGCGGTTATGAACACCGGGGAGCTGTTTTTT.